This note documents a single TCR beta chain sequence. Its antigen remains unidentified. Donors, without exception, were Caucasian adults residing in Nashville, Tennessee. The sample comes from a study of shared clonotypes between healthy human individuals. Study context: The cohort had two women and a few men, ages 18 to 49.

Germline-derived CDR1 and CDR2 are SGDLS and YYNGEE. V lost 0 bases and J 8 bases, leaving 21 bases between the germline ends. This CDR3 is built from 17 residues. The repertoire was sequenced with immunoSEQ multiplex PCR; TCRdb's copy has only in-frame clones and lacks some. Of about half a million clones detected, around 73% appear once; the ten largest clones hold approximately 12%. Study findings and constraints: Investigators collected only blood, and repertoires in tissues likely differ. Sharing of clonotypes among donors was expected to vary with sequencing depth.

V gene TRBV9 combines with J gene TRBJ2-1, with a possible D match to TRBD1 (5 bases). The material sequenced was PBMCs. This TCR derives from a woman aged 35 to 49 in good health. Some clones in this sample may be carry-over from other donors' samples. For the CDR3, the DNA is TGTGCCAGCAGCGTAGAGGGGTTAGTGTCCCCCACCCATGAGCAGTTCTTC. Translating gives CASSVEGLVSPTHEQFF. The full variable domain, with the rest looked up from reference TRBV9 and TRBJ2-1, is DSGVTQTPKHLITATGQRVTLRCSPRSGDLSVYWYQQSLDQGLQFLIQYYNGEERAKGNILERFSAQQFPDLHSELNLSSLELGDSALYFCASSVEGLVSPTHEQFFGPGTRLTVL.